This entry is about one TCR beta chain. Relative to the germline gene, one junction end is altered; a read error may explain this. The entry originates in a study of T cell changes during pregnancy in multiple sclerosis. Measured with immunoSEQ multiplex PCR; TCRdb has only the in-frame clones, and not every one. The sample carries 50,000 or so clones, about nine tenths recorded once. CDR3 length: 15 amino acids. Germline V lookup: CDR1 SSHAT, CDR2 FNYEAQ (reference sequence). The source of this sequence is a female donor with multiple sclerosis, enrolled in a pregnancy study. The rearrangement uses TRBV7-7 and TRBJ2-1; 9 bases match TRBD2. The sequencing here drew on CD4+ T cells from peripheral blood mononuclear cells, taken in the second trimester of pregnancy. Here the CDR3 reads CASSRGGASYNEQFF. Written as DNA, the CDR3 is TGTGCTAGCAGCCGCGGGGGGGCGTCCTACAATGAGCAGTTCTTC.